One sample yielded the 22 T cell receptor beta chains listed below, sequenced in a study of blood T cell repertoires in COVID-19. Assay: immunoSEQ multiplex PCR; the TCRdb copy retains only in-frame clones and omits some. This sample has 150,000 to 200,000 clones, with roughly 90% found just once. Sequencing was done on a sample of peripheral blood. These receptors were collected from a man aged 55 to 69 with active or convalescent COVID-19.

This chain links TRBV5-5 with TRBJ2-3, with a possible D match to TRBD2 (6 bases). The germline gives CDR1 SGHKS, CDR2 YYEKEE (reference sequence). The CDR3 is made up of 15 amino acids. V gave up 2 bases and J gave up 1 base, with 11 bases separating them. This chain's CDR3 is CASSFLPSGTDTQYF. The CDR3 DNA sequence: TGTGCCAGCAGCTTTTTGCCTAGCGGCACAGATACGCAGTATTTT. Using reference TRBV5-5 and TRBJ2-3 for the parts outside the CDR3, the full variable domain is DAGVTQSPTHLIKTRGQQVTLRCSPISGHKSVSWYQQVLGQGPQFIFQYYEKEERGRGNFPDRFSARQFPNYSSELNVNALLLGDSALYLCASSFLPSGTDTQYFGPGTRLTVL.

The chain carries TRBV12-3 or TRBV12-4 and TRBJ1-5, with D tentatively TRBD1 (6 bases). Trimming took 1 base from V and 7 from J, leaving 8 bases between them. The CDR3 has 13 residues. The CDR3 reads CASSLEGGQPQHF. DNA for the CDR3: TGTGCCAGCAGTTTAGAGGGGGGGCAGCCCCAGCATTTT.

This chain uses TRBV28 with TRBJ1-2, with 8 nucleotides matching TRBD1. The length of the CDR3 is 13 residues. V lost 6 bases and J lost 5; bases outside the gene matches: 5. Germline lookup yields CDR1 MDHEN and CDR2 SYDVKM. The CDR3 nucleotides read TGTGCCAGCAGACCGGGACAGGAGTATGGCTACACCTTC. This sequence encodes CASRPGQEYGYTF.

The V and J genes are TRBV5-1 and TRBJ2-7; TRBD2 is a possible D gene (6 bases). Trimming pared 1 base from V and 3 bases from J, leaving 14 bases between. Germline CDR1 SGHRS, CDR2 YFSETQ. CDR3 length: 15 amino acids. The CDR3 spells CASSLFAPGDYEQYF. The CDR3 region has the DNA TGCGCCAGCAGCTTGTTCGCTCCGGGGGACTACGAGCAGTACTTC.

The genes are TRBV5-1 and TRBJ2-7; 8 bases line up with TRBD1. V lost 3 bases to trimming and J lost 3 bases; unmatched junction nucleotides: 14. CDR3 size: 17 residues. The germline V gene encodes CDR1 SGHRS and CDR2 YFSETQ. The CDR3 protein is CASSSYAVGTGIYEQYF. DNA for the CDR3: TGCGCCAGCAGCTCCTACGCCGTGGGGACAGGCATCTACGAGCAGTACTTC. Based on the CDR3 plus reference TRBV5-1 and TRBJ2-7, the full variable domain is KAGVTQTPRYLIKTRGQQVTLSCSPISGHRSVSWYQQTPGQGLQFLFEYFSETQRNKGNFPGRFSGRQFSNSRSEMNVSTLELGDSALYLCASSSYAVGTGIYEQYFGPGTRLTVT.

The chain carries TRBV5-1 and TRBJ2-4; 8 bases map to TRBD1. The junction had 7 bases not matched to a gene; V was cut back by 2 bases and J by 3 bases. The CDR3 has 16 residues. In germline, CDR1 is SGHRS, CDR2 YFSETQ. DNA for the CDR3: TGCGCCAGCAGCTTAGGGCAGGGGGCTTACAAAAACATTCAGTACTTC. It encodes CASSLGQGAYKNIQYF.

The sample holds a few counts of this clone. The rearrangement uses TRBV7-9 and TRBJ2-1; tentative D call: TRBD2 (6 bases). CDR1 is SEHNR and CDR2 is FQNEAQ in the germline V gene (reference sequence). V dropped 5 bases and J dropped 0 bases, with 11 bases sitting between them. This CDR3 comprises 15 residues. CDR3 in DNA: TGTGCCAGCAGCCCTCAGGGAGGCTCCTACAATGAGCAGTTCTTC. It specifies CASSPQGGSYNEQFF. The complete variable domain, with remaining parts taken from reference TRBV7-9 and TRBJ2-1, reads DTGVSQNPRHKITKRGQNVTFRCDPISEHNRLYWYRQTLGQGPEFLTYFQNEAQLEKSRLLSDRFSAERPKGSFSTLEIQRTEQGDSAMYLCASSPQGGSYNEQFFGPGTRLTVL.

This chain joins TRBV10-3 and TRBJ1-2; D is ambiguous. Germline CDR1 is ENHRY and CDR2 is SYGVKD. Trimming pared 0 bases from V and 7 bases from J, leaving 9 bases between. This CDR3 region has 13 residues. CDR3 in amino acids: CAISESRERGYTF. CDR3 in DNA: TGTGCCATCAGTGAGTCAAGGGAGCGTGGCTACACCTTC.

This chain joins TRBV6-2 or TRBV6-3 and TRBJ2-6, with D tentatively TRBD2 (7 bases). CDR1 MNHEY and CDR2 SVGEGT come from the germline V gene. The CDR3 is 16 amino acids. Trimming shortened V by 0 bases and J by 2 bases, and 8 bases separated the two germline ends. The CDR3 sequence: CASSYSGGPGANVLTF. CDR3 in DNA: TGTGCCAGCAGTTACTCCGGGGGGCCTGGGGCCAACGTCCTGACTTTC.

This clone was seen a single time. The V call is TRBV2, the J call TRBJ2-7; tentatively, D is TRBD1 (6 bases). The CDR3 contains 14 residues. CDR1 and CDR2 from the germline V gene are SNHLY and FYNNEI. V shed 4 bases and J shed 5 bases, with 15 bases lying between them. The DNA for the CDR3 is TGTGCCAGCAGTGGAGACACAGGGATCGACGAGCAGTACTTC. Translating it yields CASSGDTGIDEQYF.

V is TRBV11-2 and J is TRBJ1-3; TRBD1 agrees at 9 bases. There are 14 residues in the CDR3. J lost 4 bases, V lost 5 bases, and 3 bases had no gene match. Per the germline V gene, CDR1 is SGHAT and CDR2 is FQNNGV. This CDR3 is CASSRGQGGNTIYF. The DNA of the CDR3 is TGTGCCAGCAGCAGGGGACAGGGAGGAAACACCATATATTTT.

This CDR3 reads CAIRMRADTEAFF. In nucleotides, the CDR3 is TGCGCCATCAGAATGAGGGCGGACACTGAAGCTTTCTTT. The V call is TRBV10-2, the J call TRBJ1-1; D is unclear. Trimming cost V 10 bases and J 3 bases, with 15 bases left between them. Germline V CDR1 and CDR2: WSHSY, SAAADI. The CDR3 length is 13 residues.

The chain has TRBV15 and TRBJ1-3; TRBD1 agrees at 8 bases. CDR3 size: 17 residues. With V trimmed by 0 bases and J by 8 bases, 12 bases remained unmatched. CDR1 is LNHNV, CDR2 YYDKDF, per germline (reference sequence). Here the CDR3 DNA reads TGTGCCACCAGCAGAGATCCCCCGGACAGGGCCGGCGACACCATATATTTT. It encodes CATSRDPPDRAGDTIYF.

The rearrangement joins TRBV9 to TRBJ1-2; D gene unclear. The CDR3 has 15 amino acids. Germline V lookup: CDR1 SGDLS, CDR2 YYNGEE. The germline V and J ends were trimmed by 1 base and 1 base, with 11 bases remaining between them. The CDR3, as DNA: TGTGCCAGCAGCGTAAACCTCGGGGATAACTATGGCTACACCTTC. Amino acids: CASSVNLGDNYGYTF.

The chain carries TRBV5-1 and TRBJ1-2; 8 bases map to TRBD1. CDR1 is SGHRS, CDR2 YFSETQ, per germline. This CDR3 is built from 15 residues. V trimming: 6 bases; J trimming: 4 bases; junction bases outside the gene matches: 11. As DNA, the CDR3 is TGCGCCAGCAACCAGGGGGCAGGGGGATCCTATGGCTACACCTTC. Translating it yields CASNQGAGGSYGYTF.

This clone was counted a few times. The V gene is TRBV5-8, the J gene TRBJ1-2, with D unclear. CDR1 SGHTS and CDR2 YDEGEE come from the germline V gene. V was trimmed by 2 bases and J by 6 bases, leaving 11 bases between them. This CDR3 has 13 amino acids. Here the CDR3 DNA reads TGTGCCAGCAGCTTCGGCAGGTTTGATGGCTACACCTTC. It codes for CASSFGRFDGYTF.

The rearrangement links TRBV5-4 to TRBJ1-2; D possibly corresponds to TRBD1 (5 bases). Per germline, CDR1 SGHNT and CDR2 YYREEE (reference sequence). Trimming removed 6 bases at V and 4 bases at J, with 16 bases between. The CDR3 has 14 residues. The CDR3 DNA reads as TGTGCCAGCACCCGCGGGGACTTAACCTATGGCTACACCTTC. Amino acid sequence: CASTRGDLTYGYTF.

The chain links TRBV12-3 or TRBV12-4 to TRBJ1-2; TRBD1 aligns across 7 bases. There are 13 residues in the CDR3. Unmatched junction bases numbered 6, after V lost 3 bases and J lost 8 bases. This chain's CDR3 is CASSLDRQLGYTF. The CDR3 coding sequence is TGTGCCAGCAGTTTGGACAGGCAGCTGGGCTACACCTTC.

The rearrangement joins TRBV4-1 to TRBJ2-3; the match to TRBD2 covers 12 bases. CDR1 and CDR2 from the germline V gene are MGHRA and YSYEKL. The J segment lost 7 bases and the V segment lost 4 bases, leaving 9 bases of the junction unmatched. This CDR3 has 16 amino acids. DNA of the CDR3: TGCGCCAGCAGCCCGAGGGCTAGCGGGGGGGTTAATACGCAGTATTTT. Its translation: CASSPRASGGVNTQYF.

The chain employs TRBV2 and TRBJ1-6; 7 bases map to TRBD1. The CDR3 runs 13 residues. Germline-derived CDR1 and CDR2 are SNHLY and FYNNEI. V was pared by 10 bases and J by 4 bases, with 4 bases of the junction left unmatched. The CDR3 nucleotides read TGTGCCATTGGGACAGATTATAATTCACCCCTCCACTTT. Amino acids: CAIGTDYNSPLHF.

The chain links TRBV5-5 to TRBJ2-5, with 14 bases matching TRBD2. Trimming cost V 3 bases and J 2 bases; bases outside gene matches: 3. Germline V lookup: CDR1 SGHKS, CDR2 YYEKEE (reference sequence). The CDR3 is made up of 16 amino acids. The CDR3 sequence is CASSYGTSGGQETQYF. CDR3 DNA sequence: TGTGCCAGCAGCTACGGGACTAGCGGGGGTCAAGAGACCCAGTACTTC.

CDR3 region: CASSMTVNYGYTF. DNA of the CDR3: TGTGCCAGCAGTATGACAGTGAACTATGGCTACACCTTC. The rearrangement uses TRBV12-3 or TRBV12-4 and TRBJ1-2, with D perhaps TRBD1 (5 bases). CDR3 length equals 13 residues. V shed 5 bases and J shed 2 bases, with 9 bases lying between them.